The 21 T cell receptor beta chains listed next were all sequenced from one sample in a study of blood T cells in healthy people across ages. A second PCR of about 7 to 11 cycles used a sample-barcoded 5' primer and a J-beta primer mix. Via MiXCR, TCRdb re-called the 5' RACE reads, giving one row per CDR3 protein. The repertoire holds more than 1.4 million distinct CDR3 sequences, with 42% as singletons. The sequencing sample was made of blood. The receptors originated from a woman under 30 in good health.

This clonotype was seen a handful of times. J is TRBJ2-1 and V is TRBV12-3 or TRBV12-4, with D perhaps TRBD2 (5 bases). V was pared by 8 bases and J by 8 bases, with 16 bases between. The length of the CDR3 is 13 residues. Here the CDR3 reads CASSSGLGDEQFF. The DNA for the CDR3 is TGTGCCAGCTCATCCGGGTTGGGAGATGAGCAGTTCTTC.

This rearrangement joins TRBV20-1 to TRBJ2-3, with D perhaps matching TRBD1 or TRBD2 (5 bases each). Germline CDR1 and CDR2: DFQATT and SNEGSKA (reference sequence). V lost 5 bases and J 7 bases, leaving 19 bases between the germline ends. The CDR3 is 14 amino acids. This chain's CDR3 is CSAPGTPAANTQYF. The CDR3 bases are TGCAGTGCTCCCGGGACCCCGGCCGCGAATACGCAGTATTTT.

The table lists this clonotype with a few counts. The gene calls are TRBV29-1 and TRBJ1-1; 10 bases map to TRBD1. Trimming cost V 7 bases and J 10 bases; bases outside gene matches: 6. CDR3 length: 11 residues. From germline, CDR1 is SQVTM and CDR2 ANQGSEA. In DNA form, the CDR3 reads TGCAGCGGGGGACAGGGGAACGTAGCTTTCTTT. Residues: CSGGQGNVAFF.

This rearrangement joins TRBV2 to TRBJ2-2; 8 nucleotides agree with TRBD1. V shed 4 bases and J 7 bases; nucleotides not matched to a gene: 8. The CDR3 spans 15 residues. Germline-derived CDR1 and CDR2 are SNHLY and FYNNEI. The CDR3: CASSVGTGGLGELFF. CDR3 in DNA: TGTGCCAGCAGTGTAGGAACAGGGGGTCTCGGGGAGCTGTTTTTT.

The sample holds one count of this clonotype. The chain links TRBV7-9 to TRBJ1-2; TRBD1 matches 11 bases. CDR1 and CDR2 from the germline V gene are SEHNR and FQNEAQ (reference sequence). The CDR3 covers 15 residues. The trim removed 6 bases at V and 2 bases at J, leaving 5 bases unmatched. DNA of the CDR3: TGTGCCAGCAGAAGGACAGGGGGCGAGAACTATGGCTACACCTTC. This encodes CASRRTGGENYGYTF.

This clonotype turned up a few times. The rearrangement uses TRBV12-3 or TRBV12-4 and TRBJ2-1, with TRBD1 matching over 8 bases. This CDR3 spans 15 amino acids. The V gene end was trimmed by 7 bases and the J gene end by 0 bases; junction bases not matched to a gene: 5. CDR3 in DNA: TGTGCCAGCACCCAGGGGGCTAGCTCCTACAATGAGCAGTTCTTC. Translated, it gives CASTQGASSYNEQFF.

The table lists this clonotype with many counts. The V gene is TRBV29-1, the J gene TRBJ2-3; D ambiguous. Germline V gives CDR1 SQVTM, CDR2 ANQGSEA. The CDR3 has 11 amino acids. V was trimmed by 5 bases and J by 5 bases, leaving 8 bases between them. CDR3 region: CSVHSGDTQYF. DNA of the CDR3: TGCAGCGTTCACTCGGGAGATACGCAGTATTTT.

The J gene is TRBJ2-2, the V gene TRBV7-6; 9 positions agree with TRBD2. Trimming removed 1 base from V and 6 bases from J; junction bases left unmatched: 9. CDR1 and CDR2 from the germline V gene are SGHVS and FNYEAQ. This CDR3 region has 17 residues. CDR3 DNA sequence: TGTGCCAGCAGCTTAGTGGGTAGCGGGAGTTTCCCCGGGGAGCTGTTTTTT. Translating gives CASSLVGSGSFPGELFF.

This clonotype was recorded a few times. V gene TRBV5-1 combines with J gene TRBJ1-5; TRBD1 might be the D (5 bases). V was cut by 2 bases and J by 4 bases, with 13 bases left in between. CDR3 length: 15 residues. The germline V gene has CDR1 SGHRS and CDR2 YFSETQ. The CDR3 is CASSFEGEGNQPQHF. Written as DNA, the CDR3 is TGCGCCAGCAGCTTCGAAGGGGAGGGTAATCAGCCCCAGCATTTT.

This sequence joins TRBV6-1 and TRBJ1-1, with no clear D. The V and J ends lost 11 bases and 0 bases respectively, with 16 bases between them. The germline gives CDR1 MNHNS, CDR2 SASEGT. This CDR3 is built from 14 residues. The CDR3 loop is CAGGLGILNTEAFF. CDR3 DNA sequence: TGTGCCGGCGGATTGGGCATATTGAACACTGAAGCTTTCTTT.

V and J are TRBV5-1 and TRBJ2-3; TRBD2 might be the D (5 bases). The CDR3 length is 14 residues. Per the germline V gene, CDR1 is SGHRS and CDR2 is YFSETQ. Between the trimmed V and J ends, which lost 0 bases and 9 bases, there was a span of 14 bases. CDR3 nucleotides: TGCGCCAGCAGCTTGGAAAGAAGGGAGTCGACGCAGTATTTT. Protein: CASSLERRESTQYF.

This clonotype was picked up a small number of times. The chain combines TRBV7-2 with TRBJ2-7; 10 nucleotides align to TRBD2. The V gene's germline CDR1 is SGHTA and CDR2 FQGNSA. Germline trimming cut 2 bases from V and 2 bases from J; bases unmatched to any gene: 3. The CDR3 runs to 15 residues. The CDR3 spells CASSLTSGNAYEQYF. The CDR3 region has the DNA TGTGCCAGCAGCTTAACTAGCGGGAACGCCTACGAGCAGTACTTC.

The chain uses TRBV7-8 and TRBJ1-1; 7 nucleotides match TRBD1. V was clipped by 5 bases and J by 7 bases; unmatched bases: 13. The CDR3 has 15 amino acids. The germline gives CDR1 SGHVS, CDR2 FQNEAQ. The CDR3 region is CASSLRQGGVGEAFF. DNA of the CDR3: TGTGCCAGCAGCCTCCGGCAAGGGGGCGTGGGTGAAGCTTTCTTT.

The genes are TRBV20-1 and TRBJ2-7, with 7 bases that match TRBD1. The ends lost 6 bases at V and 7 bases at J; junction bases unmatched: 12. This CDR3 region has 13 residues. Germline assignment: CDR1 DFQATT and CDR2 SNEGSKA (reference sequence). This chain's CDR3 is CSANAPTGSEQYF. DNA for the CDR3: TGCAGTGCCAATGCGCCGACAGGGAGTGAGCAGTACTTC.

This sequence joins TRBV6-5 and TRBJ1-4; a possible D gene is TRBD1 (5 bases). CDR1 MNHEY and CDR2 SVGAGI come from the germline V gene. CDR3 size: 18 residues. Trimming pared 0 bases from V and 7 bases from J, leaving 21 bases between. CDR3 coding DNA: TGTGCCAGCAGTTACTCGACGAGGCTAGTGACTACAGGTGAAAAACTGTTTTTT. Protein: CASSYSTRLVTTGEKLFF.

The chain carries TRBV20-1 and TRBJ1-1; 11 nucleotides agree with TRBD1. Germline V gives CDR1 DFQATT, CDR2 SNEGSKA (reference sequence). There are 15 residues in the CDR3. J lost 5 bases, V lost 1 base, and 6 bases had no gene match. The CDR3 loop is CSARGRGQGETEAFF. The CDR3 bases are TGCAGTGCTAGAGGGAGGGGACAGGGGGAAACTGAAGCTTTCTTT.

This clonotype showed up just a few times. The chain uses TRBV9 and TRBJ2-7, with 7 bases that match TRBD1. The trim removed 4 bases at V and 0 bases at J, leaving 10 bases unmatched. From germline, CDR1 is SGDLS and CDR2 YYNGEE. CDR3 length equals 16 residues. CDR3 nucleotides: TGTGCCAGCAGCCCCGCCGGGACAGATGTCTCCTACGAGCAGTACTTC. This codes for CASSPAGTDVSYEQYF.

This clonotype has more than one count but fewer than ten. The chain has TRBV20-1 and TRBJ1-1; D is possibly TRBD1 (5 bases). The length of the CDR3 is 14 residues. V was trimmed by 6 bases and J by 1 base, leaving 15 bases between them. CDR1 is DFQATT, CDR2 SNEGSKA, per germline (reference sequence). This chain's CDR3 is CSATTGTANTEAFF. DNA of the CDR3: TGCAGTGCCACGACCGGGACGGCGAACACTGAAGCTTTCTTT.

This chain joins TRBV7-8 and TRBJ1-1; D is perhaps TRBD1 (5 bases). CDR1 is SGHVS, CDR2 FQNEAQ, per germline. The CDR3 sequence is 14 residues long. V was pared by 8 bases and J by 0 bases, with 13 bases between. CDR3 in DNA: TGTGCCAGCCACTGGGGAGGGGTGAACACTGAAGCTTTCTTT. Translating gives CASHWGGVNTEAFF.

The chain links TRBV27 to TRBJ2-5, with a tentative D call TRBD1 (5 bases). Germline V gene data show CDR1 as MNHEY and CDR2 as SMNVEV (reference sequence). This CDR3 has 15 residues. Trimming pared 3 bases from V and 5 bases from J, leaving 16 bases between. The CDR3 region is CASSLDTLGRETQYF. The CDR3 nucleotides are TGTGCCAGCAGTTTGGACACCCTCGGGCGGGAGACCCAGTACTTC.

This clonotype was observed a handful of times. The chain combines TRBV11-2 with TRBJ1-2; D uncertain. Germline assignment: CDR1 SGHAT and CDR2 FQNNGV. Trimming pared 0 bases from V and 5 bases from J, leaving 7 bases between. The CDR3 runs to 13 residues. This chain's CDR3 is CASSLDYFYGYTF. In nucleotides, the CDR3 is TGTGCCAGCAGCTTAGATTACTTTTATGGCTACACCTTC.